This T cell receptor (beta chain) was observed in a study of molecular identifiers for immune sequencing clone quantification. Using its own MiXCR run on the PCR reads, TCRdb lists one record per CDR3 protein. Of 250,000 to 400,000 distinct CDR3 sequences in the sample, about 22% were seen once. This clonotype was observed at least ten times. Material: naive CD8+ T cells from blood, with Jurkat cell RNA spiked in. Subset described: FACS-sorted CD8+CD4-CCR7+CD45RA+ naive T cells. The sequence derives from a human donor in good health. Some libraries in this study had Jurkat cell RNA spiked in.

In DNA form, the CDR3 reads TGTGCCAGCAGCCTCCTCTTCGAGGCCGGGGAGCTGTTTTTT. It translates to CASSLLFEAGELFF. The chain uses TRBV7-9 and TRBJ2-2; D is unresolved. The CDR3 loop spans 14 amino acids. Trimming took 5 bases from V and 6 from J, leaving 13 bases between them. In germline, CDR1 is SEHNR, CDR2 FQNEAQ (reference sequence).